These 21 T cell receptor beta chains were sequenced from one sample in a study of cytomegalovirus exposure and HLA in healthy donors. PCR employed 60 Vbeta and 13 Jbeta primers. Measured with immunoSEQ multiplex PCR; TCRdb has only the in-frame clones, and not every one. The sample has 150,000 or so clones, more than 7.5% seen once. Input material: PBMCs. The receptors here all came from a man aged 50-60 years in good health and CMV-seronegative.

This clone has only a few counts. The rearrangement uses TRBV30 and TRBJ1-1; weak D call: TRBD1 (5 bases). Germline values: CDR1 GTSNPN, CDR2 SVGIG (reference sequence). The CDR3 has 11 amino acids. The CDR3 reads CARQGLGEAFF. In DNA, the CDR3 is TGTGCGCGGCAGGGTTTGGGTGAAGCTTTCTTT.

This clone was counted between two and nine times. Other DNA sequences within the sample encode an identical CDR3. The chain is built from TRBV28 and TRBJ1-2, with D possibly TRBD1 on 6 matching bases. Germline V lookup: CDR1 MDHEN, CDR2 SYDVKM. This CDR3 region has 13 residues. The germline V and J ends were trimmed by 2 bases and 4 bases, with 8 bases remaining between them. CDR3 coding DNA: TGTGCCAGCAGTTTAGGACAGACCTATGGCTACACCTTC. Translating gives CASSLGQTYGYTF.

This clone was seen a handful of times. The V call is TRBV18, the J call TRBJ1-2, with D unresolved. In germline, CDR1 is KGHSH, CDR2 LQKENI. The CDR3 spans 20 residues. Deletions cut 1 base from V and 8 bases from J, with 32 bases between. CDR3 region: CASSPLRWEIPRKLPYGYTF. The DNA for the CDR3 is TGTGCCAGCTCACCACTTCGATGGGAGATCCCGAGGAAATTACCCTACGGCTACACCTTC.

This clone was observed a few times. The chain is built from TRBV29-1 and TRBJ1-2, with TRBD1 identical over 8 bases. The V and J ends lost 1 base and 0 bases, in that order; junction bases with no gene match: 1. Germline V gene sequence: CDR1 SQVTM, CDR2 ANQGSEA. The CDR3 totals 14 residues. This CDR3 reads CSVEGTGSNYGYTF. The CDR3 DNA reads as TGCAGCGTTGAAGGGACAGGGTCTAACTATGGCTACACCTTC.

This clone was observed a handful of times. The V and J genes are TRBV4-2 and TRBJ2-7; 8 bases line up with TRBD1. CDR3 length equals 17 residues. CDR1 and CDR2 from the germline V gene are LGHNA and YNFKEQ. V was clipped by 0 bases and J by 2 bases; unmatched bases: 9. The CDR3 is CASSQDVAQGATYEQYF. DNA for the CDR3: TGTGCCAGCAGCCAAGATGTCGCGCAGGGGGCAACCTACGAGCAGTACTTC.

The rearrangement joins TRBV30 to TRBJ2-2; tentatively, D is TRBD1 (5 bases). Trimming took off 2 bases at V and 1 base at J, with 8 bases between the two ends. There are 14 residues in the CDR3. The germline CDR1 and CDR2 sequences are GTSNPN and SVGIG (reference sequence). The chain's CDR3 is CAWSQGLNTGELFF. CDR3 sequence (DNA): TGTGCCTGGAGTCAGGGCTTGAACACCGGGGAGCTGTTTTTT. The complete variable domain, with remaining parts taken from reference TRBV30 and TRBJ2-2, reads SQTIHQWPATLVQPVGSPLSLECTVEGTSNPNLYWYRQAAGRGLQLLFYSVGIGQISSEVPQNLSASRPQDRQFILSSKKLLLSDSGFYLCAWSQGLNTGELFFGEGSRLTVL.

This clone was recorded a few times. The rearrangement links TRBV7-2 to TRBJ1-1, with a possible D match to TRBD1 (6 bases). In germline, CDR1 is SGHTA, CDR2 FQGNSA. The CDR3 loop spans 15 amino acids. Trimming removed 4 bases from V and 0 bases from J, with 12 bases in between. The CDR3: CASSSGTTMNTEAFF. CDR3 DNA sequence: TGTGCCAGCAGCTCAGGGACAACAATGAACACTGAAGCTTTCTTT.

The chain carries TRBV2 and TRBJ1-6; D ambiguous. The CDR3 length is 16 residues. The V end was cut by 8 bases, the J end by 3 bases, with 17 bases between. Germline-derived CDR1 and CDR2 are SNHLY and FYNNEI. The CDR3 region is CASSLIRMNYNSPLHF. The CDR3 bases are TGTGCCAGCTCTCTGATCAGAATGAACTATAATTCACCCCTCCACTTT.

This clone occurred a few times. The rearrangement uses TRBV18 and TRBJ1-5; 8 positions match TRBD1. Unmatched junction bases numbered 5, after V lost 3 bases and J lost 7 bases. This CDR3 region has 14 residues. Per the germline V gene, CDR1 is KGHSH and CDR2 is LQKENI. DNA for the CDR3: TGTGCCAGCTCACCGACAGGGGATGTGCAGCCCCAGCATTTT. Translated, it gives CASSPTGDVQPQHF.

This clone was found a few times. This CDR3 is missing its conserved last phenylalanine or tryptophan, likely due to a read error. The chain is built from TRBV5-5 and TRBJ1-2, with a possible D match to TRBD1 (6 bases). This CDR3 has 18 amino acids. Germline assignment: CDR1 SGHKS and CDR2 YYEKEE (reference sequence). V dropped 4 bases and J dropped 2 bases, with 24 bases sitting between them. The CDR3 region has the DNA TGTGCCAGCAGCCTCGAACCCGCGGACAGTCTTTTAAACTATGGCTACACCCTC. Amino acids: CASSLEPADSLLNYGYTL.

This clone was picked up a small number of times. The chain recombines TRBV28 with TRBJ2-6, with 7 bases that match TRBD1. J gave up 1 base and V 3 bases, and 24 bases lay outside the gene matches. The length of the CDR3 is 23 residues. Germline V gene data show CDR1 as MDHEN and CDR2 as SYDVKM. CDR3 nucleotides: TGTGCCAGCAGTTTCGTCCCCTGGGACAGTTTAGAGGGTGTCGGGTCTGGGGCCAACGTCCTGACTTTC. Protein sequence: CASSFVPWDSLEGVGSGANVLTF.

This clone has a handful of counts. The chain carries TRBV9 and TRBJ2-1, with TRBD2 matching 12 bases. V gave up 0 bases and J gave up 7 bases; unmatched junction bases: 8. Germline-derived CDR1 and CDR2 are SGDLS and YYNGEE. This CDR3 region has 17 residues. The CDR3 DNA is TGTGCCAGCAGCGTAGGACTAGCGGGAGTGGGTACGAATGAGCAGTTCTTC. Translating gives CASSVGLAGVGTNEQFF.

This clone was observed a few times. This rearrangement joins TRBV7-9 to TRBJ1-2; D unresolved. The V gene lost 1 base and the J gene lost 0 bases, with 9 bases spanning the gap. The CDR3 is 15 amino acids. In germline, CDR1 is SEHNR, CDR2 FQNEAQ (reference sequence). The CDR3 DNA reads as TGTGCCAGCAGCTTAGACGCGGTCTCTAACTATGGCTACACCTTC. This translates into CASSLDAVSNYGYTF.

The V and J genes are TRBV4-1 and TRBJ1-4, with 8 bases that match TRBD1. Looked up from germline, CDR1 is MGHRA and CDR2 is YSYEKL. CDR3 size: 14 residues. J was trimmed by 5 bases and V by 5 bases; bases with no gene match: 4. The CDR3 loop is CASSIDRGNEKLFF. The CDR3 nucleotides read TGCGCCAGCAGCATTGACAGGGGAAATGAAAAACTGTTTTTT.

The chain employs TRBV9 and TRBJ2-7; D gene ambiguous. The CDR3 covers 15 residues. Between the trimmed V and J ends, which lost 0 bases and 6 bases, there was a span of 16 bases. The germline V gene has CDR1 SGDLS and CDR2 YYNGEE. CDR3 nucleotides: TGTGCCAGCAGCGTAGGAGATACCCCGACGGGCGAGCAGTACTTC. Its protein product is CASSVGDTPTGEQYF. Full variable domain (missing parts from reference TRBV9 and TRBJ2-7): DSGVTQTPKHLITATGQRVTLRCSPRSGDLSVYWYQQSLDQGLQFLIQYYNGEERAKGNILERFSAQQFPDLHSELNLSSLELGDSALYFCASSVGDTPTGEQYFGPGTRLTVT.

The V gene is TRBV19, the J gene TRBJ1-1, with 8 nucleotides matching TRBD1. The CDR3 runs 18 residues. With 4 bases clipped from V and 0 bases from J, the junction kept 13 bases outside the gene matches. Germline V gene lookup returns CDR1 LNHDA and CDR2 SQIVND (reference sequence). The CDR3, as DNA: TGTGCCAGTAGTACTCCTCGACAGGGGAAAGCCCTGAACACTGAAGCTTTCTTT. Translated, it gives CASSTPRQGKALNTEAFF.

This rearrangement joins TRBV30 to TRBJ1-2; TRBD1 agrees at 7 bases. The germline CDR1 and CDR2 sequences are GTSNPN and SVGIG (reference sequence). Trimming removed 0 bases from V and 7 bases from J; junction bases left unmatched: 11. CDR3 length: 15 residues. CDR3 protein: CAWSVIARGVSGYTF. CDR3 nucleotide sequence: TGTGCCTGGAGTGTAATAGCCAGGGGGGTCTCTGGCTACACCTTC.

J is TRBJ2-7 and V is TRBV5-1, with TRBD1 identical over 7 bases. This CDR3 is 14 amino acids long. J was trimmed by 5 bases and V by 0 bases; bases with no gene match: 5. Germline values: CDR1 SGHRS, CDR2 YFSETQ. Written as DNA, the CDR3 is TGCGCCAGCAGCTTGGGACAGGGCTACCACGAGCAGTACTTC. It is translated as CASSLGQGYHEQYF.

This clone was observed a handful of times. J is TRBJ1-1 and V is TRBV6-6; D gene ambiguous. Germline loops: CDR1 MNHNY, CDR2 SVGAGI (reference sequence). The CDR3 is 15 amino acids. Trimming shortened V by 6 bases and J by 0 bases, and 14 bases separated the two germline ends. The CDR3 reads CASSSPDKMNTEAFF. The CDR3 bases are TGTGCCAGCAGCTCCCCCGACAAGATGAACACTGAAGCTTTCTTT.

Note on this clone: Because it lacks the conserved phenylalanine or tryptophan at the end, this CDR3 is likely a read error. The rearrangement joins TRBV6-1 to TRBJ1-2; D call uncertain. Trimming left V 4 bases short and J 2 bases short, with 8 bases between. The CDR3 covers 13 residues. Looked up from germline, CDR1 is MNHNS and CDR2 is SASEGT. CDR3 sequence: CASSAERNYGYTV. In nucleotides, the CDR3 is TGTGCCAGCAGTGCAGAACGGAACTATGGCTACACCGTC.

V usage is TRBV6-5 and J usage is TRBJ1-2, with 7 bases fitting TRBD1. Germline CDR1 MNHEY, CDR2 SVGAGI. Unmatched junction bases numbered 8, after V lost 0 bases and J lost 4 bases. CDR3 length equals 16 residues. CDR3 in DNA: TGTGCCAGCAGTTACTCCGAGAGGGGACAGATCTATGGCTACACCTTC. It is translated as CASSYSERGQIYGYTF.